Listed below are T cell receptor beta chains from one sample, sequenced in a study of T cell clonotyping in hematopoietic cell transplantation. Repertoires were generated with immunoSEQ multiplex PCR, while TCRdb's copy carries only in-frame clones and drops some. Among approximately 20,000 clones, around 86% were seen once, and the ten largest hold under 10%. The specimen comprised peripheral blood mononuclear cells, sampled before stem cell transplant. The receptors come from a man aged 50 or older with acute myeloid leukemia. Some clones in this sample may be carry-over from other donors' samples. CDR3s include the opening cysteine and the closing phenylalanine or tryptophan. D genes are given only for firm matches. Not every row has a clone size; where given, it reads once, few, many or a size class.

d_gene,v_gene,abundance,j_gene,CDR3aa,CDR3nt
.,TRBV19,.,TRBJ1-1,CASSARGGLNTEAFF,TGTGCCAGTAGCGCCCGAGGGGGGCTGAACACTGAAGCTTTCTTT
TRBD2,TRBV27,.,TRBJ2-3,CASSLAGDLFSTDTQYF,TGTGCCAGCAGTTTAGCGGGGGACCTCTTTAGCACAGATACGCAGTATTTT
.,TRBV5-1,.,TRBJ2-5,CASSLLSEEETQYF,TGCGCCAGCAGCTTGCTCTCGGAGGAAGAGACCCAGTACTTC
.,TRBV21-1,.,TRBJ2-7,CASSKDRGREQYF,TGTGCCAGCAGCAAGGACAGGGGGAGGGAGCAGTACTTC
.,TRBV6-5,.,TRBJ1-4,CASSYWQTSGNEKLFF,TGTGCCAGCAGTTACTGGCAGACATCGGGAAATGAAAAACTGTTTTTT
.,TRBV28,.,TRBJ2-1,CASSLWTGKDEQFF,TGTGCCAGCAGTTTATGGACGGGAAAGGATGAGCAGTTCTTC
.,TRBV2,.,TRBJ2-5,CATDRAGQETQYF,TGTGCCACCGACCGGGCAGGCCAAGAGACCCAGTACTTC
TRBD1,TRBV28,.,TRBJ1-6,CASSPPGGMMGSPLHF,TGTGCCAGCAGTCCCCCAGGGGGAATGATGGGTTCACCCCTCCACTTT
.,TRBV27,.,TRBJ1-5,CASSLGGLQPQHF,TGTGCCAGCAGTTTGGGGGGGCTTCAGCCCCAGCATTTT
.,TRBV30,.,TRBJ2-2,CAWARVAGELFF,TGTGCCTGGGCCAGGGTTGCCGGGGAGCTGTTTTTT
.,TRBV7-2,.,TRBJ2-3,CASSLGSRSYLTDTQYF,TGTGCCAGCAGCTTAGGTAGTAGGTCTTACCTCACAGATACGCAGTATTTT
.,TRBV5-6,.,TRBJ1-2,CASSDGTTGGYTF,TGTGCCAGCAGCGATGGGACGACGGGGGGCTACACCTTC
TRBD1,TRBV19,.,TRBJ2-5,CASSITGEETQYF,TGTGCCAGTAGTATTACAGGGGAAGAGACCCAGTACTTC
.,TRBV10-3,.,TRBJ1-2,CAISESGGAGYGYTF,TGTGCCATCAGTGAGTCGGGCGGAGCTGGGTATGGCTACACCTTC
.,TRBV5-6,.,TRBJ2-3,CASSLAEATSTDTQYF,TGTGCCAGCAGCTTGGCGGAAGCTACTAGCACAGATACGCAGTATTTT
.,TRBV28,.,TRBJ2-7,CASSTRTRDLQYF,TGTGCCAGCAGTACTCGGACAAGGGACCTACAGTACTTC
TRBD1,TRBV7-3,.,TRBJ2-7,CASSADRGPPYEQYF,TGTGCCAGCAGCGCTGACAGGGGGCCCCCCTACGAGCAGTACTTC
TRBD1,TRBV29-1,.,TRBJ2-7,CSVEGRDSYEQYF,TGCAGCGTTGAAGGCCGGGACAGCTACGAGCAGTACTTC
.,TRBV21-1,.,TRBJ1-4,CASSKGAESNEKLFF,TGTGCCAGCAGCAAAGGGGCGGAGAGCAATGAAAAACTGTTTTTT
.,TRBV15,.,TRBJ1-2,CATSRERAGGYTF,TGTGCCACCAGCAGAGAGAGGGCGGGCGGCTACACCTTC
TRBD2,TRBV28,.,TRBJ2-1,CASTVGRGGYNEQFF,TGTGCCAGCACCGTGGGGCGGGGGGGATACAATGAGCAGTTCTTC
TRBD2,TRBV9,.,TRBJ2-3,CASSVRGTSGVRADTQYF,TGTGCCAGCAGCGTACGTGGGACTAGCGGGGTGAGGGCAGATACGCAGTATTTT
.,TRBV28,once,TRBJ1-5,CASIPMVGGFNQPQHF,TGTGCCAGCATCCCCATGGTGGGTGGCTTCAATCAGCCCCAGCATTTT
.,TRBV6-5,.,TRBJ1-3,CASVRGNTIYF,TGTGCCAGCGTACGCGGAAACACCATATATTTT
.,TRBV7-2,once,TRBJ2-7,CASSLRYEQYF,TGTGCCAGCAGCTTAAGGTACGAGCAGTACTTC
TRBD1,TRBV5-6,.,TRBJ2-1,CASSIKTGSAFNEQFF,TGTGCCAGCAGCATAAAGACAGGGTCGGCGTTCAATGAGCAGTTCTTC
.,TRBV28,.,TRBJ1-6,CASSLSAGKNSPLHF,TGTGCCAGCAGTTTATCTGCCGGTAAGAATTCACCCCTCCACTTT